One and the same sample provided the 15 T cell receptor beta chains below, sequenced in a study of blood T cells in healthy people across ages. PCR was performed a second time for 7 to 11 cycles using a sample-barcoded 5' primer and a J-beta primer mix. TCRdb analysed the 5' RACE reads with MiXCR anew, one entry per CDR3 protein. The data show more than 1.4 million distinct CDR3 sequences, 42% seen once. The specimen was blood. These receptors all stem from a woman aged 18-30 years in good health.

The rearrangement links TRBV10-3 to TRBJ2-2, with a weak D call TRBD2 (5 bases). The CDR3 is made up of 11 amino acids. From germline, CDR1 is ENHRY and CDR2 SYGVKD. With 11 bases removed from V and 5 bases from J, the gap between germline ends came to 9 bases. The CDR3 sequence is CAARGTGELFF. As DNA, the CDR3 is TGTGCCGCCCGGGGTACCGGGGAGCTGTTTTTT.

In this sample, this clonotype turned up a few times. This chain links TRBV6-1 with TRBJ2-1, with 13 bases aligning to TRBD2. Germline-derived CDR1 and CDR2 are MNHNS and SASEGT. V shed 5 bases, J shed 8 bases, and the junction held 6 bases outside the gene matches. The CDR3 has 15 residues. The CDR3 nucleotides read TGTGCCAGCAGTATAGGGACTAGCGGGAACTATGAGCAGTTCTTC. Translating it yields CASSIGTSGNYEQFF.

This clonotype was found a few times. The rearrangement uses TRBV2 and TRBJ2-1; TRBD2 agrees at 8 bases. The V segment lost 8 bases and the J segment 0 bases; nucleotides outside the gene matches: 6. Germline values: CDR1 SNHLY, CDR2 FYNNEI. This CDR3 is 15 amino acids long. Here the CDR3 DNA reads TGTGCCAGCCGGCGGGGGGAGAGCTCCTACAATGAGCAGTTCTTC. As protein: CASRRGESSYNEQFF.

The chain is built from TRBV20-1 and TRBJ2-3; 8 bases agree with TRBD2. Germline CDR1 reads DFQATT; CDR2 reads SNEGSKA (reference sequence). V lost 2 bases to trimming and J lost 1 base; unmatched junction nucleotides: 2. The CDR3 totals 14 residues. CDR3 in amino acids: CSARKLAGTDTQYF. Here the CDR3 DNA reads TGCAGTGCTAGAAAACTAGCGGGCACAGATACGCAGTATTTT.

This clonotype was recorded at least ten times. The chain uses TRBV10-3 and TRBJ2-7; D uncertain. Germline-derived CDR1 and CDR2 are ENHRY and SYGVKD. Between the trimmed V and J ends, which lost 2 bases and 2 bases, there was a span of 4 bases. The CDR3 is made up of 12 amino acids. CDR3 nucleotide sequence: TGTGCCATCAGTGAGACAGCCTACGAGCAGTACTTC. It encodes CAISETAYEQYF.

With regard to this clonotype: It is likely a read error, because the conserved phenylalanine at the end of the CDR3 is missing. V is TRBV6-2 or TRBV6-3 and J is TRBJ2-1; 12 positions match TRBD2. The CDR3 covers 17 residues. CDR1 is MNHEY, CDR2 SVGEGT, per germline. V gave up 7 bases and J gave up 6 bases; unmatched junction bases: 13. The DNA of the CDR3 is TGTGCCAGCACGAGGGGAGGTGGGACTAGCGGGCTCAATGAGCAGTTCTCC. Its protein is CASTRGGGTSGLNEQFS.

This clonotype was seen only a few times. The chain carries TRBV7-2 and TRBJ1-4, with a weak D call TRBD1 (6 bases). V was trimmed by 8 bases and J by 11 bases, leaving 24 bases between them. This CDR3 is 15 amino acids long. Germline CDR1 is SGHTA and CDR2 is FQGNSA. The CDR3 bases are TGTGCCAGCTCTCAGCAGGGGCTCCAACAGAGGAAACTGTTTTTT. Its translation is CASSQQGLQQRKLFF.

This clonotype was observed a few times. The chain couples TRBV10-3 to TRBJ1-1; TRBD1 matches 9 bases. Germline V gives CDR1 ENHRY, CDR2 SYGVKD. The CDR3 has 13 residues. Trimming removed 8 bases from V and 5 bases from J; junction bases left unmatched: 6. CDR3 amino acids: CAISQGAGTEAFF. Written as DNA, the CDR3 is TGTGCCATCTCACAGGGGGCAGGGACTGAAGCTTTCTTT.

The chain is built from TRBV29-1 and TRBJ1-1, with D maybe TRBD1 (5 bases). The germline V gene has CDR1 SQVTM and CDR2 ANQGSEA. The CDR3 contains 15 residues. V dropped 3 bases and J dropped 0 bases, with 14 bases sitting between them. The CDR3 sequence: CSVDRAGLMNTEAFF. The DNA of the CDR3 is TGCAGCGTTGACAGGGCAGGGCTAATGAACACTGAAGCTTTCTTT.

This clonotype was recorded only once. An end of the junction differs from the germline gene, which may be a read error. The rearrangement links TRBV7-3 to TRBJ2-1, with TRBD2 matching 7 bases. Germline V gene sequence: CDR1 SGHTA, CDR2 FQGTGA. The CDR3 is 18 amino acids. CDR3 DNA: TGTGCCGGCAGCTCTCCAACCATAGCGGGCGGGCCCTACAATGAGCAGTTCTTC. It yields the protein CAGSSPTIAGGPYNEQFF.

This chain links TRBV4-2 with TRBJ2-7; 8 bases map to TRBD1. Germline V gene data show CDR1 as LGHNA and CDR2 as YNFKEQ. This CDR3 region has 17 residues. The ends lost 0 bases at V and 7 bases at J; junction bases unmatched: 14. The DNA of the CDR3 is TGTGCCAGCAGCCAAGATATAGGGACAGGTGAAAACAATGAGCAGTACTTC. This sequence encodes CASSQDIGTGENNEQYF.

Details on this clonotype: A read error may produce the germline difference seen at one junction end. V and J are TRBV6-5 and TRBJ1-2; no definite D call. CDR3 size: 16 residues. The V gene's germline CDR1 is MNHEY and CDR2 SVGAGI. In nucleotides, the CDR3 is TGTGCCAACAGTTACTTAGGGAACCCCTCTAACTATGGCTACACCTTC. Translating it yields CANSYLGNPSNYGYTF.

This clonotype was recorded many times. The chain is built from TRBV12-3 or TRBV12-4 and TRBJ2-5; 7 nucleotides line up with TRBD2. J gave up 4 bases and V 8 bases, and 7 bases lay outside the gene matches. The CDR3 covers 13 residues. The chain's CDR3 is CASRFTGGETQYF. CDR3 nucleotide sequence: TGTGCCAGCCGATTTACGGGGGGAGAGACCCAGTACTTC.

This chain connects TRBV9 to TRBJ2-2, with D possibly being TRBD2 (6 bases). CDR3 length: 16 amino acids. Germline CDR1 and CDR2: SGDLS and YYNGEE. V lost 4 bases and J 4 bases, leaving 17 bases between the germline ends. The CDR3 reads CASSNLGVGGTGELFF. The CDR3 DNA is TGTGCCAGCAGCAACCTAGGTGTGGGGGGCACCGGGGAGCTGTTTTTT.

This clonotype occurred a few times. The rearrangement uses TRBV12-3 or TRBV12-4 and TRBJ2-3; maybe TRBD2 (7 bases). Trimming stripped 3 bases from V and 0 bases from J, with 16 bases between. This CDR3 contains 17 residues. CDR3: CASSLIRGALSTDTQYF. CDR3 nucleotides: TGTGCCAGCAGTTTGATTCGGGGGGCCCTAAGCACAGATACGCAGTATTTT.